These 20 T cell receptor beta chains share one sample of origin, sequenced in a study of cytomegalovirus exposure and HLA in healthy donors. Primers included in the PCR were 60 Vbeta and 13 Jbeta primers. Sequenced by immunoSEQ multiplex PCR; TCRdb stores in-frame clones only, minus some. The sample shows roughly 180,000 clones, roughly 74% of them seen only once. The sample taken for sequencing was PBMCs. Receptor source: a woman in her 30s in good health and CMV-seropositive.

The chain is built from TRBV7-3 and TRBJ2-2; 10 bases map to TRBD2. Germline CDR1 and CDR2: SGHTA and FQGTGA. This CDR3 is built from 20 residues. V dropped 0 bases and J dropped 0; count of bases not matched to a gene: 10. The CDR3 bases are TGTGCCAGCAGCTTAACTCTCCTTACCAGCGGGGGGGCGAACACCGGGGAGCTGTTTTTT. Protein: CASSLTLLTSGGANTGELFF. Complete variable domain (other parts from reference TRBV7-3 and TRBJ2-2): GAGVSQTPSNKVTEKGKYVELRCDPISGHTALYWYRQSLGQGPEFLIYFQGTGAADDSGLPNDRFFAVRPEGSVSTLKIQRTERGDSAVYLCASSLTLLTSGGANTGELFFGEGSRLTVL.

The V gene is TRBV7-6, the J gene TRBJ2-7; 9 bases agree with TRBD2. CDR3 length: 17 residues. Germline values: CDR1 SGHVS, CDR2 FNYEAQ. V gave up 6 bases and J gave up 1 base; unmatched junction bases: 13. In nucleotides, the CDR3 is TGTGCCAGCAGTTTCACCCTAGCGGGGAAGGTGTCCTACGAGCAGTACTTC. Residues: CASSFTLAGKVSYEQYF.

The CDR3 here is CASSSGISGNTIYF. CDR3 nucleotides: TGTGCCAGTAGTTCGGGGATCTCTGGAAACACCATATATTTT. J is TRBJ1-3 and V is TRBV19, with D uncertain. The CDR3 sequence is 14 residues long. The V gene lost 5 bases and the J gene lost 0 bases, with 8 bases spanning the gap. CDR1 LNHDA and CDR2 SQIVND come from the germline V gene (reference sequence). The variable domain in full, completed from reference TRBV19 and TRBJ1-3, reads DGGITQSPKYLFRKEGQNVTLSCEQNLNHDAMYWYRQDPGQGLRLIYYSQIVNDFQKGDIAEGYSVSREKKESFPLTVTSAQKNPTAFYLCASSSGISGNTIYFGEGSWLTVV.

The chain recombines TRBV5-4 with TRBJ2-1, with 11 bases identical to TRBD2. Germline V gives CDR1 SGHNT, CDR2 YYREEE (reference sequence). Trimming removed 3 bases from V and 5 bases from J; junction bases left unmatched: 4. The CDR3 extends over 15 amino acids. CDR3 sequence reads: CASSYSGGADNEQFF. The CDR3 DNA reads as TGTGCCAGCAGCTATAGCGGGGGGGCCGACAATGAGCAGTTCTTC.

The chain is built from TRBV15 and TRBJ1-5, with 11 bases fitting TRBD1. Germline CDR1 is LNHNV and CDR2 is YYDKDF (reference sequence). The CDR3 spans 16 residues. The V segment lost 3 bases and the J segment 6 bases; nucleotides outside the gene matches: 7. DNA of the CDR3: TGTGCCACCAGCAGTACCGGACAGGGGGCTCTTCAGCCCCAGCATTTT. This gives the protein CATSSTGQGALQPQHF.

The chain uses TRBV6-5 and TRBJ1-4; 7 bases match TRBD1. Per germline, CDR1 MNHEY and CDR2 SVGAGI. V shed 5 bases, J shed 10 bases, and the junction held 7 bases outside the gene matches. The CDR3 spans 13 residues. The DNA of the CDR3 is TGTGCCAGCAGTGTCGACAGGGTCGGAAAACTGTTTTTT. Translating it yields CASSVDRVGKLFF.

This chain connects TRBV27 to TRBJ2-3, with a possible D match to TRBD1 (5 bases). Germline CDR1 reads MNHEY; CDR2 reads SMNVEV (reference sequence). The V and J ends lost 2 bases and 1 base respectively, with 10 bases between them. The CDR3 is 15 amino acids. The CDR3 DNA sequence: TGTGCCAGCAGTTTAGTGGGGCGTGGCACAGATACGCAGTATTTT. Its protein is CASSLVGRGTDTQYF.

This clone was counted only a few times. This chain connects TRBV5-1 to TRBJ1-2; 10 bases agree with TRBD1. Germline V gene lookup returns CDR1 SGHRS and CDR2 YFSETQ. This CDR3 is 15 amino acids long. The J segment lost 8 bases and the V segment lost 4 bases, leaving 11 bases of the junction unmatched. Here the CDR3 reads CASSPNTGTGVGYTF. Here the CDR3 DNA reads TGCGCCAGCAGCCCGAATACTGGGACAGGGGTCGGCTACACCTTC.

This chain joins TRBV12-5 and TRBJ1-1, with D tentatively TRBD1 (5 bases). Trimming pared 6 bases from V and 5 bases from J, leaving 16 bases between. Germline lookup yields CDR1 LGHNT and CDR2 FRNRAP. CDR3 length equals 14 residues. The CDR3 DNA sequence: TGTGCTAGTGGCCCCTCGGGGGGTTTGACTGAAGCTTTCTTT. Protein sequence: CASGPSGGLTEAFF.

The chain employs TRBV4-1 and TRBJ1-4; D gene unclear. The CDR3 contains 15 residues. V was trimmed by 0 bases and J by 8 bases, leaving 13 bases between them. Germline CDR1 and CDR2: MGHRA and YSYEKL. The CDR3 sequence is CASSQDLALGEKLFF. The CDR3 bases are TGCGCCAGCAGCCAAGATCTAGCTTTGGGAGAAAAACTGTTTTTT.

This clone turned up a few times. The V gene is TRBV15, the J gene TRBJ1-5; D is unresolved. The CDR3 consists of 16 residues. Trimming left V 1 base short and J 6 bases short, with 16 bases between. Germline loops: CDR1 LNHNV, CDR2 YYDKDF (reference sequence). The CDR3 region is CATSRASEGEAQPQHF. The DNA for the CDR3 is TGTGCCACCAGCAGAGCGTCGGAGGGCGAGGCTCAGCCCCAGCATTTT.

The gene calls are TRBV5-6 and TRBJ2-2; maybe TRBD2 (6 bases). In germline, CDR1 is SGHDT, CDR2 YYEEEE. With 0 bases removed from V and 4 bases from J, the gap between germline ends came to 10 bases. The CDR3 length is 15 residues. The CDR3: CASSLGGTGTGELFF. CDR3 nucleotides: TGTGCCAGCAGCTTGGGCGGGACTGGCACCGGGGAGCTGTTTTTT.

The chain combines TRBV7-9 with TRBJ1-2; tentative D call: TRBD1 (5 bases). CDR1 is SEHNR and CDR2 is FQNEAQ in the germline V gene (reference sequence). This CDR3 spans 12 amino acids. V lost 1 base and J lost 8, with 8 bases in between. CDR3 protein: CASSLVQGGYTF. In nucleotides, the CDR3 is TGTGCCAGCAGCTTAGTTCAGGGAGGCTACACCTTC.

The chain joins TRBV19 to TRBJ2-1, with 7 nucleotides matching TRBD1. The CDR3 is 12 amino acids. From germline, CDR1 is LNHDA and CDR2 SQIVND (reference sequence). V lost 7 bases, J lost 7 bases, and 4 bases stayed unmatched. The CDR3 DNA follows: TGTGCCAGTAATAAACAGGGGAATGAGCAGTTCTTC. It specifies CASNKQGNEQFF.

The J gene is TRBJ1-3, the V gene TRBV5-4; 9 positions agree with TRBD1. V lost 4 bases to trimming and J lost 5 bases; unmatched junction nucleotides: 4. Germline V lookup: CDR1 SGHNT, CDR2 YYREEE (reference sequence). The CDR3 is 14 residues long. The CDR3 DNA reads as TGTGCCAGCAGCGCGGGACAGGGAAGAAACACCATATATTTT. Translating it yields CASSAGQGRNTIYF.

Only a few counts were recorded for this clone. The rearrangement links TRBV6-5 to TRBJ1-5, with TRBD1 matching 10 bases. Germline V gives CDR1 MNHEY, CDR2 SVGAGI. Losses at the gene ends were 10 bases for V and 4 bases for J; bases not matched to a gene: 7. The CDR3 contains 14 residues. CDR3 region: CATSTGGINQPQHF. Here the CDR3 DNA reads TGTGCCACCTCGACAGGGGGCATAAATCAGCCCCAGCATTTT.

The V call is TRBV2, the J call TRBJ2-7; perhaps TRBD2 as D (5 bases). Trimming took off 6 bases at V and 4 bases at J, with 10 bases between the two ends. CDR1 SNHLY and CDR2 FYNNEI come from the germline V gene. The CDR3 length is 12 residues. The CDR3 is CASRLGAYEQYF. The CDR3 DNA is TGTGCCAGCAGACTGGGAGCGTACGAGCAGTACTTC.

The chain recombines TRBV9 with TRBJ1-2, with D uncertain. The CDR3 is 11 amino acids. Germline CDR1 reads SGDLS; CDR2 reads YYNGEE. The germline V and J ends were trimmed by 3 bases and 5 bases, with 5 bases remaining between them. The CDR3 DNA follows: TGTGCCAGCAGCGGTCGGTATGGCTACACCTTC. Encoded protein: CASSGRYGYTF.

V and J are TRBV5-5 and TRBJ2-3; TRBD2 agrees at 8 bases. Trimming cost V 2 bases and J 2 bases; bases outside gene matches: 4. This CDR3 is 15 amino acids long. Germline CDR1 and CDR2: SGHKS and YYEKEE (reference sequence). The CDR3 region has the DNA TGTGCCAGCAGCTTCGGGGGGGGATACACAGATACGCAGTATTTT. It specifies CASSFGGGYTDTQYF.

This rearrangement joins TRBV9 to TRBJ2-3; a weak D match, TRBD2 (6 bases). CDR3 size: 15 residues. Germline V gives CDR1 SGDLS, CDR2 YYNGEE. Trimming took off 0 bases at V and 1 base at J, with 9 bases between the two ends. This CDR3 reads CASSVVWGGTDTQYF. In DNA form, the CDR3 reads TGTGCCAGCAGCGTAGTCTGGGGGGGCACAGATACGCAGTATTTT. Using reference TRBV9 and TRBJ2-3 for the parts outside the CDR3, the full variable domain is DSGVTQTPKHLITATGQRVTLRCSPRSGDLSVYWYQQSLDQGLQFLIQYYNGEERAKGNILERFSAQQFPDLHSELNLSSLELGDSALYFCASSVVWGGTDTQYFGPGTRLTVL.